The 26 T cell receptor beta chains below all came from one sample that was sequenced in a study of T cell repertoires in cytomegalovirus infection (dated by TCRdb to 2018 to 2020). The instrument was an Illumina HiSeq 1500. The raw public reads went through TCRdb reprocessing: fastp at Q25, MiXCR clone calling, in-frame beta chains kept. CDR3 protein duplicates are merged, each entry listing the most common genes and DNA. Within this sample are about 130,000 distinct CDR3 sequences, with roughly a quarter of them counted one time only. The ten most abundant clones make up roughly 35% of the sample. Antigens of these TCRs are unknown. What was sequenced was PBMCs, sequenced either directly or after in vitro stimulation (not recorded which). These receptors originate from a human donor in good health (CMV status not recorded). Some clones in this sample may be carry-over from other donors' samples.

CDR3 in amino acids: CASRDPSTYEQYF. In DNA form, the CDR3 reads TGTGCCAGCAGGGATCCGTCGACCTACGAGCAGTACTTC. This chain uses TRBV6-2 or TRBV6-3 with TRBJ2-7; D is uncertain. The germline V gene has CDR1 MNHEY and CDR2 SVGEGT. V was pared by 6 bases and J by 2 bases, with 11 bases between. This CDR3 has 13 amino acids.

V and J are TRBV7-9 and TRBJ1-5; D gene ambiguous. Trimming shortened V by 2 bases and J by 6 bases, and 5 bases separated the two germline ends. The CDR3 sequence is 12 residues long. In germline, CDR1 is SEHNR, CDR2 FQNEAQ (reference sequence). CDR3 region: CASSLISQPQHF. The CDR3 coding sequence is TGTGCCAGCAGCTTAATAAGTCAGCCCCAGCATTTT.

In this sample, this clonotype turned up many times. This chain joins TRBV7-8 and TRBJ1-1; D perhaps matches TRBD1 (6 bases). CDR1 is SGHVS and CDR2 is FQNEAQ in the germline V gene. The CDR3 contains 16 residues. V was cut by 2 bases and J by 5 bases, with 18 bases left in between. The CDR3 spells CASSLQPPRGGTEAFF. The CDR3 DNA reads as TGTGCCAGCAGCTTACAACCCCCCAGGGGAGGAACTGAAGCTTTCTTT.

The CDR3 region has the DNA TGTGCCAGTAGTATATTGGGACTAGCGGTCTACAATGAGCAGTTCTTC. Amino acids: CASSILGLAVYNEQFF. The V gene is TRBV19, the J gene TRBJ2-1, with TRBD2 identical over 11 bases. CDR1 is LNHDA, CDR2 SQIVND, per germline (reference sequence). This CDR3 is built from 16 residues. J gave up 3 bases and V 2 bases, and 3 bases lay outside the gene matches.

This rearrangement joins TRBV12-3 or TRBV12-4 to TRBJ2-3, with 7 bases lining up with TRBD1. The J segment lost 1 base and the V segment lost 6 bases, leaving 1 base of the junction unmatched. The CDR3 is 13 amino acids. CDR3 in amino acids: CASRDRGTDTQYF. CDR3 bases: TGTGCCAGCAGAGACAGGGGCACAGATACGCAGTATTTT.

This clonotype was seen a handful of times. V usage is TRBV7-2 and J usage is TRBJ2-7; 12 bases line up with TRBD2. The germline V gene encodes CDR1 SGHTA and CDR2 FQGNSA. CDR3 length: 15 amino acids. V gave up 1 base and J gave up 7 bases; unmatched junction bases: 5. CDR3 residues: CASSLETSGRREQYF. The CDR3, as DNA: TGTGCCAGCAGCTTAGAAACTAGCGGGAGGAGGGAGCAGTACTTC.

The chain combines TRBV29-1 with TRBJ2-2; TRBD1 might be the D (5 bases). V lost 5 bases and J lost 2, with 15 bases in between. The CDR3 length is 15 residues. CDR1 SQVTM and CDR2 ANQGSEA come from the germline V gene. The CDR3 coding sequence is TGCAGCGTTTATCTCCACAGGCTCAACACCGGGGAGCTGTTTTTT. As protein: CSVYLHRLNTGELFF.

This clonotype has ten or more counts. CDR3 sequence reads: CASMPGRGGAHEQYF. CDR3 DNA sequence: TGTGCCAGCATGCCCGGCCGAGGGGGGGCCCACGAGCAGTACTTC. The chain combines TRBV2 with TRBJ2-7, with D possibly TRBD2 on 7 matching bases. Germline V gene lookup returns CDR1 SNHLY and CDR2 FYNNEI. CDR3 length: 15 residues. V lost 7 bases and J lost 5, with 21 bases in between. Full variable domain (remainder filled in from reference TRBV2 and TRBJ2-7): EPEVTQTPSHQVTQMGQEVILRCVPISNHLYFYWYRQILGQKVEFLVSFYNNEISEKSEIFDDQFSVERPDGSNFTLKIRSTKLEDSAMYFCASMPGRGGAHEQYFGPGTRLTVT.

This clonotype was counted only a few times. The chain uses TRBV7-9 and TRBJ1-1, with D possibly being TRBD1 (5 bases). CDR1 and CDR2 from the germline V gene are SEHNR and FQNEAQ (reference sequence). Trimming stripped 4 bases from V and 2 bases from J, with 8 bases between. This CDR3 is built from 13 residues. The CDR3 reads CASSYGTNTEAFF. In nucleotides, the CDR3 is TGTGCCAGCAGCTACGGGACCAACACTGAAGCTTTCTTT.

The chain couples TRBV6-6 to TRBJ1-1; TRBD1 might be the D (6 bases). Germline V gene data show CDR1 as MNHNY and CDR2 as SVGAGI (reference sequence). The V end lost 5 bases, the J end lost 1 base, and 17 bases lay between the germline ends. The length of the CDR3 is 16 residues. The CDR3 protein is CASSKRRQESNTEAFF. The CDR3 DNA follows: TGTGCCAGCAGTAAGAGACGACAGGAATCGAACACTGAAGCTTTCTTT.

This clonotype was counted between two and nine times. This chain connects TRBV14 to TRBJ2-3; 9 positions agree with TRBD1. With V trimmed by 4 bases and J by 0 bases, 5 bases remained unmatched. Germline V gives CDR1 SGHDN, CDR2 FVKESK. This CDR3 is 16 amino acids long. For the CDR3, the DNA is TGTGCCAGCAGCCTTGGGACAGGGCTTAGCACAGATACGCAGTATTTT. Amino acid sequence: CASSLGTGLSTDTQYF.

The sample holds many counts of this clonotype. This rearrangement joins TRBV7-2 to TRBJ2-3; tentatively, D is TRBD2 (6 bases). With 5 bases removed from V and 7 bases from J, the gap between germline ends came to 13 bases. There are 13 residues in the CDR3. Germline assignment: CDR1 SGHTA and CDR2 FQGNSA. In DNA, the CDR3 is TGTGCCAGCAGCCCGGGACTCTCCCATACGCAGTATTTT. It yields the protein CASSPGLSHTQYF.

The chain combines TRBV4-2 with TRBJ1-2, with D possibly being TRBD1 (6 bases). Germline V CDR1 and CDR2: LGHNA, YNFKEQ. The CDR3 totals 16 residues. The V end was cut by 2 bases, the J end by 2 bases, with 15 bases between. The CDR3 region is CASSQRGTPENYGYTF. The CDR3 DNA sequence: TGTGCCAGCAGCCAACGCGGGACACCCGAGAACTATGGCTACACCTTC.

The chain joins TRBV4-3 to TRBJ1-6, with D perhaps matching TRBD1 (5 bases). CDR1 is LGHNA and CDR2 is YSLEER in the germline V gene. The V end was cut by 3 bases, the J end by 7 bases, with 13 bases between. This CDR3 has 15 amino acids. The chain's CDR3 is CASSQEGIGNSPLHF. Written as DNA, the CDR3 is TGCGCCAGCAGCCAGGAGGGGATCGGGAATTCACCCCTCCACTTT.

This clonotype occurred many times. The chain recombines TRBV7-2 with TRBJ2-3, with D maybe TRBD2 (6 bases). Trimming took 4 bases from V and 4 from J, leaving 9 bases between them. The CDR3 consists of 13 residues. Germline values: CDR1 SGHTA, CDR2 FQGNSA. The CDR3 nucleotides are TGTGCCAGCAGCTGGACTACAGCAGATACGCAGTATTTT. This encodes CASSWTTADTQYF.

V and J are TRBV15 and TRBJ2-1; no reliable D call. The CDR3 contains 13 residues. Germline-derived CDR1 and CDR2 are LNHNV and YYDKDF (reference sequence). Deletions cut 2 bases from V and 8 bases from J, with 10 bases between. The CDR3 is CATSRSMAHEQFF. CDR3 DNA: TGTGCCACCAGCAGATCCATGGCGCATGAGCAGTTCTTC.

CDR3 bases: TGTGCCACCAAAGCGAGCCAGGGGAGAGAGACCCAGTACTTC. It translates to CATKASQGRETQYF. This chain connects TRBV15 to TRBJ2-5, with a tentative D call TRBD1 (6 bases). The CDR3 length is 14 residues. Per germline, CDR1 LNHNV and CDR2 YYDKDF (reference sequence). Deletions cut 7 bases from V and 4 bases from J, with 16 bases between.

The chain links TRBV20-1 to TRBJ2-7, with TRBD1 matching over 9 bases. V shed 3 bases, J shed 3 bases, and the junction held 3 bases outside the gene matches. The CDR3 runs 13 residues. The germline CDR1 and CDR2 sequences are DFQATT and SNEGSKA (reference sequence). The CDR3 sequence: CSASGTGHYEQYF. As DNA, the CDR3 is TGCAGTGCTAGCGGGACAGGGCACTACGAGCAGTACTTC.

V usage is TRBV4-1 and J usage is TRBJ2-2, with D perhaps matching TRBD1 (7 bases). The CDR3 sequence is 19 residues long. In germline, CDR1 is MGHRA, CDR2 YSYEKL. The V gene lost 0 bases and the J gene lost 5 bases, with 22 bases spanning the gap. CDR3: CASSQDHSRSGGRTGELFF. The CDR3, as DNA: TGCGCCAGCAGCCAAGATCACTCCCGGTCAGGGGGGCGAACCGGGGAGCTGTTTTTT.

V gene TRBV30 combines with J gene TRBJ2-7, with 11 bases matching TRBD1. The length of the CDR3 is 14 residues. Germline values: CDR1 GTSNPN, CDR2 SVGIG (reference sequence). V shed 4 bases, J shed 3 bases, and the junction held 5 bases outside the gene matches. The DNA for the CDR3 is TGTGCCTGGAATCGGGACAGGGGGTTCTACGAGCAGTACTTC. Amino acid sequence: CAWNRDRGFYEQYF. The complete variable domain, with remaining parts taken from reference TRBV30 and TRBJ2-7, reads SQTIHQWPATLVQPVGSPLSLECTVEGTSNPNLYWYRQAAGRGLQLLFYSVGIGQISSEVPQNLSASRPQDRQFILSSKKLLLSDSGFYLCAWNRDRGFYEQYFGPGTRLTVT.

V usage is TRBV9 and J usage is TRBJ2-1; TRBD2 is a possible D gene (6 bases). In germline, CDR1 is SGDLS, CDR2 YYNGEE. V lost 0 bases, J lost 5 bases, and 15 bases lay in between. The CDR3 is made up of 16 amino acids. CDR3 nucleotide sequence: TGTGCCAGCAGCGTAGATGTGGGGAGGTCCCACAATGAGCAGTTCTTC. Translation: CASSVDVGRSHNEQFF. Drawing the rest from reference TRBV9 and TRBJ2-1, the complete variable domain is DSGVTQTPKHLITATGQRVTLRCSPRSGDLSVYWYQQSLDQGLQFLIQYYNGEERAKGNILERFSAQQFPDLHSELNLSSLELGDSALYFCASSVDVGRSHNEQFFGPGTRLTVL.

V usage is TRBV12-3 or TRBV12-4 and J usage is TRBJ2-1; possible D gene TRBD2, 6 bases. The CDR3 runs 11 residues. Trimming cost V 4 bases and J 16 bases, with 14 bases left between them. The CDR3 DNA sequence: TGTGCCAGCAGTTCCACTAGCTTTCTATTCTTC. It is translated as CASSSTSFLFF.

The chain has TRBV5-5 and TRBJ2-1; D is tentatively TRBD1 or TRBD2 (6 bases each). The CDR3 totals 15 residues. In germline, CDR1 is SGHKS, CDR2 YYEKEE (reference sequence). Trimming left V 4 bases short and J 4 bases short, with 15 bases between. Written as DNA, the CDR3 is TGTGCCAGCAGCGCAGGGGAGGTGACGTACAATGAGCAGTTCTTC. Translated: CASSAGEVTYNEQFF.

The CDR3 DNA is TGTGCCAGCAGTTTGGGACAGGACTTTAGCAATCAGCCCCAGCATTTT. Its translation is CASSLGQDFSNQPQHF. The rearrangement uses TRBV12-3 or TRBV12-4 and TRBJ1-5; 8 bases agree with TRBD1. The CDR3 runs to 16 residues. J lost 0 bases, V lost 3 bases, and 4 bases had no gene match.

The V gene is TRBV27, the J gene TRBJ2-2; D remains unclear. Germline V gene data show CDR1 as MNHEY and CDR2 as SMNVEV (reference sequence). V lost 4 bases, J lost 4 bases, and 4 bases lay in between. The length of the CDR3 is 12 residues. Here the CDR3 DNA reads TGTGCCAGCAGTTCCTTCACCGGGGAGCTGTTTTTT. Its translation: CASSSFTGELFF.

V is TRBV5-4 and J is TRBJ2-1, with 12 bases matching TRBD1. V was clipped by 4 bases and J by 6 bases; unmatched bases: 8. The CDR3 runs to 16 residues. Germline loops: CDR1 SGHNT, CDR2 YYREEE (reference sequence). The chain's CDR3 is CASSATGTGGINEQFF. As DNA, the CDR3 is TGTGCCAGCAGCGCAACCGGGACAGGGGGCATCAATGAGCAGTTCTTC.